This T cell receptor (beta chain) was documented in a study of T-cell reconstitution after alpha-beta-depleted transplantation in children. The CDR3 has 11 amino acids. V was shortened by 6 bases and J by 3 bases, with 9 bases between the two germline ends. Germline V CDR1 and CDR2: DFQATT, SNEGSKA (reference sequence). Molecular barcoding with unique molecular identifiers was used for the TCRbeta library. Using its own MiXCR run on the PCR reads, TCRdb lists one record per CDR3 protein. The sample includes 210,000 or so distinct CDR3 sequences, about a tenth of them seen just once. At least ten counts were recorded for this clonotype.

The V call is TRBV20-1, the J call TRBJ2-7; D unresolved. Sequences were derived from PBMCs, sampled before TCRalphabeta/CD19-depleted stem cell transplant. This clonotype originated in a child less than two years old with acute myeloid leukemia, due to receive a stem cell transplant. The CDR3 region is CSAARGYEQYF. For the CDR3, the DNA is TGCAGTGCCGCCCGAGGCTACGAGCAGTACTTC.